A selection of T cell receptor beta chains follows, all from one sample in a study of regulatory T cells in long-lasting Graves disease. TCRdb used MiXCR to reprocess the multiplex PCR reads, holding one entry per CDR3 protein. The sample records about 470,000 distinct CDR3 sequences, 14% to 15% being singletons. A further study also used this sample, focusing on T cells in Graves' hyperthyroidism and ophthalmopathy.

The material sequenced was peripheral blood mononuclear cells (PBMCs), taken at new diagnosis, from a patient treated with antithyroid drugs. Receptors were obtained from a woman aged 25 to 39 with Graves disease. CDR3s include the opening cysteine and the closing phenylalanine or tryptophan. D genes are given only for firm matches. Some rows have no size entry. The others give once, few or many, or a class for an expanded clone.

V: TRBV7-3; size: .; J: TRBJ2-3; D: TRBD2; CDR3: CASSSGTRTIGDTQYF; DNA: TGTGCCAGCAGTTCCGGGACTAGGACCATAGGAGATACGCAGTATTTT
V: TRBV5-1; size: many; J: TRBJ2-2; D: .; CDR3: CASSLEPGAVPYTGELFF; DNA: TGCGCCAGCAGCTTGGAGCCTGGCGCTGTGCCTTACACCGGGGAGCTGTTTTTT
V: TRBV27; size: .; J: TRBJ1-1; D: .; CDR3: CASSLRAGNTEAFF; DNA: TGTGCCAGCAGTTTGAGGGCGGGAAACACTGAAGCTTTCTTT
V: TRBV20-1; size: many; J: TRBJ2-5; D: .; CDR3: CSASPAGARETQYF; DNA: TGCAGTGCTAGTCCCGCAGGGGCTAGGGAGACCCAGTACTTC
V: TRBV5-1; size: many; J: TRBJ2-7; D: .; CDR3: CASSRGAYEQYF; DNA: TGCGCCAGCAGCCGGGGCGCCTACGAGCAGTACTTC
V: TRBV13; size: few; J: TRBJ2-7; D: .; CDR3: CASSFIVSYEQYF; DNA: TGTGCCAGCAGCTTTATAGTGTCCTACGAGCAGTACTTC
V: TRBV19; size: .; J: TRBJ1-6; D: .; CDR3: CASSIALGRLDSPLHF; DNA: TGTGCCAGTAGTATAGCCCTGGGGAGGCTCGATTCACCCCTCCACTTT
V: TRBV24-1; size: few; J: TRBJ1-2; D: TRBD1; CDR3: CATSGDRVVGGYTF; DNA: TGTGCCACCAGTGGCGACAGGGTAGTAGGTGGCTACACCTTC
V: TRBV5-1; size: many; J: TRBJ2-7; D: .; CDR3: CASRTTGSTYEQYF; DNA: TGCGCCAGCAGGACCACAGGGAGTACCTACGAGCAGTACTTC
V: TRBV7-2; size: many; J: TRBJ2-2; D: .; CDR3: CATVAGPNTGELFF; DNA: TGTGCCACTGTGGCGGGACCGAACACCGGGGAGCTGTTTTTT
V: TRBV7-8; size: .; J: TRBJ2-3; D: .; CDR3: CASSFFDTQYF; DNA: TGTGCCAGCAGCTTTTTTGATACGCAGTATTTT
V: TRBV25-1; size: few; J: TRBJ2-1; D: .; CDR3: CASSGINNEQFF; DNA: TGTGCCAGCAGCGGGATAAACAATGAGCAGTTCTTC
V: TRBV19; size: few; J: TRBJ2-2; D: TRBD2; CDR3: CASKRGTPNTGELFF; DNA: TGTGCCAGTAAGCGGGGGACTCCGAACACCGGGGAGCTGTTTTTT
V: TRBV19; size: few; J: TRBJ2-1; D: TRBD2; CDR3: CASTPIGTSGGKQFF; DNA: TGTGCCAGTACCCCAATCGGGACTAGCGGGGGCAAGCAGTTCTTC
V: TRBV12-3/TRBV12-4; size: .; J: TRBJ1-5; D: .; CDR3: CASSLYWGSNQPQHF; DNA: TGTGCCAGCAGTTTATATTGGGGGAGCAATCAGCCCCAGCATTTT
V: TRBV12-3/TRBV12-4; size: many; J: TRBJ2-3; D: TRBD2; CDR3: CASKPSGFRLDTQYF; DNA: TGTGCCAGCAAGCCTAGCGGTTTTCGGTTAGATACGCAGTATTTT
V: TRBV20-1; size: many; J: TRBJ2-2; D: TRBD2; CDR3: CSARETSGLNGELFF; DNA: TGCAGTGCTAGAGAGACTAGCGGGCTCAACGGGGAGCTGTTTTTT
V: TRBV28; size: many; J: TRBJ2-7; D: TRBD2; CDR3: CASSTPGTGGHEQYF; DNA: TGTGCCAGCAGTACCCCCGGGACGGGAGGCCACGAGCAGTACTTC
V: TRBV20-1; size: many; J: TRBJ2-7; D: .; CDR3: CSARARGNSYEQYF; DNA: TGCAGTGCTCGGGCTAGGGGAAACTCCTACGAGCAGTACTTC
V: TRBV28; size: few; J: TRBJ1-4; D: .; CDR3: CASSLDLRRRINEKLFF; DNA: TGTGCCAGCAGTTTAGACCTCCGCCGCAGGATTAATGAAAAACTGTTTTTT
V: TRBV7-8; size: many; J: TRBJ1-1; D: .; CDR3: CASSRLGGAATEAFF; DNA: TGTGCCAGCAGCCGCCTGGGCGGGGCGGCAACTGAAGCTTTCTTT
V: TRBV28; size: many; J: TRBJ1-5; D: .; CDR3: CASSSHLKSSNQPQHF; DNA: TGTGCCAGCAGTTCACATCTCAAGAGTAGCAATCAGCCCCAGCATTTT
V: TRBV5-1; size: .; J: TRBJ2-7; D: .; CDR3: CASSHNRDPHLYEQYF; DNA: TGCGCCAGCAGCCATAACCGGGACCCGCACCTCTACGAGCAGTACTTC
V: TRBV5-4; size: .; J: TRBJ1-6; D: .; CDR3: CASSPGPWSLYNSPLHF; DNA: TGTGCCAGCAGCCCCGGCCCCTGGAGTCTCTATAATTCACCCCTCCACTTT
V: TRBV20-1; size: .; J: TRBJ1-6; D: .; CDR3: CSARTLTPVNSPLHF; DNA: TGCAGTGCTAGGACGCTAACACCGGTGAATTCACCCCTCCACTTT
V: TRBV6-2/TRBV6-3; size: few; J: TRBJ2-5; D: TRBD2; CDR3: CASSEGSGSGGEQYF; DNA: TGTGCCAGCAGTGAAGGTAGCGGGAGTGGGGGTGAGCAGTACTTC
V: TRBV11-2; size: many; J: TRBJ2-1; D: TRBD2; CDR3: CASSFGGGSYNEQFF; DNA: TGTGCCAGCAGCTTCGGGGGGGGGTCCTACAATGAGCAGTTCTTC
V: TRBV11-2; size: many; J: TRBJ2-1; D: TRBD2; CDR3: CASSSALETSGRFDEQFF; DNA: TGTGCCAGCAGCTCCGCCCTGGAGACTAGCGGGAGGTTCGATGAGCAGTTCTTC
V: TRBV2; size: many; J: TRBJ1-1; D: .; CDR3: CASGQNTEAFF; DNA: TGTGCCAGTGGCCAGAACACTGAAGCTTTCTTT
V: TRBV12-3/TRBV12-4; size: few; J: TRBJ2-7; D: .; CDR3: CASRPKGSSDEQYF; DNA: TGTGCCAGCAGACCCAAAGGGTCCTCCGACGAGCAGTACTTC
V: TRBV5-1; size: many; J: TRBJ1-2; D: TRBD1; CDR3: CASSPGQGARFGGYTF; DNA: TGCGCCAGCAGCCCCGGACAGGGGGCCCGGTTTGGCGGCTACACCTTC
V: TRBV6-1; size: many; J: TRBJ1-2; D: .; CDR3: CASRPAGYGYTF; DNA: TGTGCCAGCAGGCCCGCAGGCTATGGCTACACCTTC
V: TRBV12-3/TRBV12-4; size: many; J: TRBJ1-2; D: .; CDR3: CASSFRDGYTF; DNA: TGTGCCAGCAGTTTTAGGGACGGCTACACCTTC
V: TRBV14; size: many; J: TRBJ2-5; D: .; CDR3: CASSQERGRETQYF; DNA: TGTGCCAGCAGCCAAGAGAGAGGGAGAGAGACCCAGTACTTC
V: TRBV15; size: once; J: TRBJ1-1; D: .; CDR3: CAISRAKNTEAFF; DNA: TGTGCCATCAGCAGAGCAAAGAACACTGAAGCTTTCTTT
V: TRBV13; size: few; J: TRBJ1-2; D: TRBD1; CDR3: CASRRTGGDGYTF; DNA: TGTGCCAGCAGGCGGACAGGGGGCGATGGCTACACCTTC
V: TRBV12-3/TRBV12-4; size: many; J: TRBJ2-1; D: .; CDR3: CASSPSPRGGNEQFF; DNA: TGTGCCAGCAGCCCATCCCCTCGGGGTGGGAATGAGCAGTTCTTC
V: TRBV11-2; size: .; J: TRBJ2-1; D: TRBD2; CDR3: CATLAGVDNEQFF; DNA: TGTGCCACCCTAGCGGGAGTAGACAATGAGCAGTTCTTC
V: TRBV15; size: few; J: TRBJ1-2; D: TRBD1; CDR3: CATSGWTGGRGYTF; DNA: TGTGCCACCAGCGGGTGGACAGGGGGCCGTGGCTACACCTTC
V: TRBV6-1; size: .; J: TRBJ1-2; D: .; CDR3: CASSEGRGVRYGYTF; DNA: TGTGCCAGCAGTGAGGGGCGGGGGGTCCGATATGGCTACACCTTC
V: TRBV7-3; size: .; J: TRBJ2-3; D: .; CDR3: CASSLQTDSDTQYF; DNA: TGTGCCAGCAGCCTACAGACAGACTCAGATACGCAGTATTTT
V: TRBV6-4; size: .; J: TRBJ2-1; D: .; CDR3: CASSDSMRLAYNEQFF; DNA: TGTGCCAGCAGTGACTCGATGCGGCTAGCTTACAATGAGCAGTTCTTC
V: TRBV12-3/TRBV12-4; size: many; J: TRBJ2-3; D: TRBD1; CDR3: CASSRRQGGTDTQYF; DNA: TGTGCCAGCAGTAGACGACAGGGCGGCACAGATACGCAGTATTTT
V: TRBV12-3/TRBV12-4; size: many; J: TRBJ1-2; D: TRBD1; CDR3: CASRPGQGASDGYTF; DNA: TGTGCCAGCAGGCCGGGACAGGGGGCATCGGATGGCTACACCTTC
V: TRBV15; size: few; J: TRBJ2-2; D: TRBD1; CDR3: CATSRGTGLTGELFF; DNA: TGTGCCACCAGCAGAGGGACAGGGCTCACCGGGGAGCTGTTTTTT
V: TRBV11-2; size: many; J: TRBJ1-1; D: .; CDR3: CASSQMGQANTEAFF; DNA: TGTGCCAGCAGCCAGATGGGGCAGGCGAACACTGAAGCTTTCTTT
V: TRBV6-4; size: few; J: TRBJ2-2; D: .; CDR3: CASSDSEVGELFF; DNA: TGTGCCAGCAGTGACTCGGAGGTCGGGGAGCTGTTTTTT
V: TRBV9; size: many; J: TRBJ1-3; D: .; CDR3: CASSVVPGIGNTIYF; DNA: TGTGCCAGCAGCGTAGTTCCGGGTATTGGAAACACCATATATTTT
V: TRBV29-1; size: few; J: TRBJ1-2; D: .; CDR3: CSVEGGTHDGYTF; DNA: TGCAGCGTTGAAGGAGGGACACACGATGGCTACACCTTC
V: TRBV12-3/TRBV12-4; size: .; J: TRBJ2-3; D: TRBD2; CDR3: CASIPTSGKSTDTQYF; DNA: TGTGCCAGCATCCCGACTAGCGGGAAGAGCACAGATACGCAGTATTTT
V: TRBV7-9; size: many; J: TRBJ2-5; D: .; CDR3: CASYKEGPRETQYF; DNA: TGTGCCAGCTACAAGGAGGGACCCCGAGAGACCCAGTACTTC
V: TRBV7-9; size: few; J: TRBJ2-7; D: .; CDR3: CANSLYGGWEQYF; DNA: TGTGCCAACAGCTTATATGGGGGCTGGGAGCAGTACTTC
V: TRBV5-4; size: many; J: TRBJ2-7; D: .; CDR3: CASSPGTDLGEQYF; DNA: TGTGCCAGCAGCCCCGGGACTGACTTAGGAGAGCAGTACTTC